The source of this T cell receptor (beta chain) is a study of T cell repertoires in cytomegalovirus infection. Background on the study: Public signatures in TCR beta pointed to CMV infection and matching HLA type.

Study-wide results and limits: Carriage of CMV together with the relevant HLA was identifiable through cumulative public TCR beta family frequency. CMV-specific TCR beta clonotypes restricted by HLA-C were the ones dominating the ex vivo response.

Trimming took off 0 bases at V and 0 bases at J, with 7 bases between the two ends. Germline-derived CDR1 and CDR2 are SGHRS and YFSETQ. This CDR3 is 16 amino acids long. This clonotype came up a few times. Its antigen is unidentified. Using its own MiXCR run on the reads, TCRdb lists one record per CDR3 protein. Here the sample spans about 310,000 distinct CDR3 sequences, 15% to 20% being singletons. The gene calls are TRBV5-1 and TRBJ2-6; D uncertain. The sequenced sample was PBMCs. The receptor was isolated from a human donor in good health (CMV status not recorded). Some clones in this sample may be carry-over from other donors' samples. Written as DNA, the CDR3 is TGCGCCAGCAGCTTGGAGGCCAGCTCTGGGGCCAACGTCCTGACTTTC. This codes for CASSLEASSGANVLTF.